This T cell receptor (beta chain) derives from a study of cytomegalovirus exposure and HLA in healthy donors. Study information: The roughly 130 validation repertoires used the same platform as the approximately 620 first-cohort repertoires (as reported by a later analysis). General study findings and limits: In vitro experiments confirmed that a few CMV-associated chains were specific for CMV antigens. Overall, 164 TCR beta chains were annotated as cytomegalovirus-associated.

Per germline, CDR1 MNHEY and CDR2 SMNVEV (reference sequence). The CDR3 extends over 16 amino acids. The V end was cut by 3 bases, the J end by 7 bases, with 19 bases between. As regards this clone: Antigen specificity is unknown.

Profiling relied on immunoSEQ multiplex PCR, and the TCRdb table lists in-frame clones only, not all of them. The sample lists about 200,000 clones; approximately 80% were seen once. The origin of this receptor is a woman aged 25 to 39 in good health and CMV-seropositive. V and J are TRBV27 and TRBJ2-1, with unresolved D. The sample consisted of PBMCs. In nucleotides, the CDR3 is TGTGCCAGCAGTTTTATGTCGACAATAAGGTATAATGAGCAGTTCTTC. It codes for CASSFMSTIRYNEQFF.